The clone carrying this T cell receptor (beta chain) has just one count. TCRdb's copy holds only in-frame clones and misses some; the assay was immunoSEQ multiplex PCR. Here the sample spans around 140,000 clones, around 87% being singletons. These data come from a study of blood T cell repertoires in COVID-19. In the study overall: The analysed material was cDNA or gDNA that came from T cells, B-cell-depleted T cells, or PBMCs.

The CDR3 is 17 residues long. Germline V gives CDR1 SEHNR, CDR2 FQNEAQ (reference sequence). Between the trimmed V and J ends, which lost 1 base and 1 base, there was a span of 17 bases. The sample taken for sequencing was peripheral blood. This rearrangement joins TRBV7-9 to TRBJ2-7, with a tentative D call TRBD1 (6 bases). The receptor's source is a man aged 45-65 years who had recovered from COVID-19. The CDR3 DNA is TGTGCCAGCAGCTTAGTCCCCAAATCGGACAGATCCTACGAGCAGTACTTC. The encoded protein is CASSLVPKSDRSYEQYF. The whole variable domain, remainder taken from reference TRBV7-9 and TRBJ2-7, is DTGVSQNPRHKITKRGQNVTFRCDPISEHNRLYWYRQTLGQGPEFLTYFQNEAQLEKSRLLSDRFSAERPKGSFSTLEIQRTEQGDSAMYLCASSLVPKSDRSYEQYFGPGTRLTVT.